These 25 T cell receptor beta chains were sequenced from one sample in a study of blood T cells in healthy people across ages. Sample-barcoded 5' priming and a J-beta primer mix drove a second PCR of roughly 7 to 11 cycles. TCRdb ran MiXCR on the 5' RACE reads and lists one entry per CDR3 protein. Of approximately 880,000 distinct CDR3 sequences listed, around 48% are singletons. The specimen sequenced was blood. All receptors derive from a man aged 25-40 years in good health.

The chain joins TRBV20-1 to TRBJ2-3, with D tentatively TRBD2 (6 bases). This CDR3 region has 15 residues. The V and J ends lost 5 bases and 2 bases respectively, with 17 bases between them. CDR1 is DFQATT and CDR2 is SNEGSKA in the germline V gene (reference sequence). CDR3 sequence: CSAAHRDSDTDTQYF. Here the CDR3 DNA reads TGCAGTGCTGCCCACCGGGACTCAGACACAGATACGCAGTATTTT.

V and J are TRBV20-1 and TRBJ2-5; D gene uncertain. CDR3 length: 13 residues. V lost 0 bases to trimming and J lost 4 bases, with 9 bases between them. The germline CDR1 and CDR2 sequences are DFQATT and SNEGSKA (reference sequence). The CDR3 nucleotides read TGCAGTGCTAGAGATCCCCAGCGAGAGACCCAGTACTTC. This codes for CSARDPQRETQYF.

The chain joins TRBV6-5 to TRBJ1-2; 9 bases line up with TRBD1. J lost 5 bases, V lost 6 bases, and 16 bases had no gene match. Looked up from germline, CDR1 is MNHEY and CDR2 is SVGAGI. CDR3 length: 17 amino acids. CDR3 DNA sequence: TGTGCCAGCAGATACCTAAGGGGGACAGGGTATCAGTATGGCTACACCTTC. Amino acids: CASRYLRGTGYQYGYTF.

The chain has TRBV20-1 and TRBJ2-1; D might be TRBD2 (6 bases). This CDR3 spans 11 amino acids. Trimming cost V 2 bases and J 10 bases, with 9 bases left between them. Germline-derived CDR1 and CDR2 are DFQATT and SNEGSKA (reference sequence). The CDR3 nucleotides read TGCAGTGCTAGACCGGGAGAAGAGCAGTTCTTC. It encodes CSARPGEEQFF.

This rearrangement joins TRBV20-1 to TRBJ2-1, with 9 nucleotides matching TRBD1. The J call may be incorrect, as the DNA end agrees better with TRBJ2-7. The CDR3 length is 18 residues. Germline V lookup: CDR1 DFQATT, CDR2 SNEGSKA (reference sequence). CDR3 coding DNA: TGCAGTGCTAGAGTGGTGGCTGTAGCTGGGACAGGGACCTACGAGCAGTACTTC. This codes for CSARVVAVAGTGTYEQYF.

This clonotype appeared a few times. This sequence joins TRBV20-1 and TRBJ2-5, with 10 bases identical to TRBD2. The CDR3 has 14 amino acids. CDR1 and CDR2 from the germline V gene are DFQATT and SNEGSKA (reference sequence). With V trimmed by 3 bases and J by 5 bases, 6 bases remained unmatched. The CDR3 loop is CSARSLAGRETQYF. As DNA, the CDR3 is TGCAGTGCTAGGTCACTAGCGGGGCGGGAGACCCAGTACTTC.

CDR3 sequence: CASSYGRAGNQPQHF. In DNA form, the CDR3 reads TGTGCCAGCAGTTACGGTAGGGCGGGGAATCAGCCCCAGCATTTT. J is TRBJ1-5 and V is TRBV6-6; D call uncertain. This CDR3 region has 15 residues. Between the trimmed V and J ends, which lost 2 bases and 4 bases, there was a span of 12 bases. Germline values: CDR1 MNHNY, CDR2 SVGAGI (reference sequence).

This chain connects TRBV27 to TRBJ2-1; D uncertain. Germline V lookup: CDR1 MNHEY, CDR2 SMNVEV (reference sequence). With 7 bases removed from V and 6 bases from J, the gap between germline ends came to 10 bases. There are 12 residues in the CDR3. The CDR3 DNA sequence: TGTGCCAGCACCTCCTATAGCAATGAGCAGTTCTTC. Protein product: CASTSYSNEQFF.

As concerns this clonotype: A much larger clone differs from this one at a single base, so this may be a read error. The gene calls are TRBV20-1 and TRBJ2-7; D might be TRBD1 (5 bases). Germline CDR1 DFQATT, CDR2 SNEGSKA (reference sequence). This CDR3 has 18 residues. The germline V and J ends were trimmed by 0 bases and 7 bases, with 28 bases remaining between them. The DNA for the CDR3 is TGCAGTGCTAGAGATAGTTTCCAGCGACAGACCCTTGGCAATGAGCAGTACTTC. This sequence encodes CSARDSFQRQTLGNEQYF.

The chain combines TRBV29-1 with TRBJ2-6, with a tentative D call TRBD1 (6 bases). The V and J ends lost 4 bases and 3 bases respectively, with 16 bases between them. This CDR3 has 16 amino acids. Per germline, CDR1 SQVTM and CDR2 ANQGSEA. Here the CDR3 reads CSVGTDRSVGANVLTF. CDR3 coding DNA: TGCAGCGTTGGGACAGATCGGAGTGTTGGGGCCAACGTCCTGACTTTC.

This CDR3 is CASMIWVGANTQYF. The CDR3 bases are TGTGCCAGCATGATTTGGGTGGGGGCGAATACGCAGTATTTT. The chain recombines TRBV7-2 with TRBJ2-3; possible D gene TRBD1, 6 bases. V was trimmed by 7 bases and J by 7 bases, leaving 18 bases between them. Germline V lookup: CDR1 SGHTA, CDR2 FQGNSA. The CDR3 totals 14 residues.

To note about this clonotype: Relative to the germline gene, one junction end is altered; a read error may explain this. The rearrangement links TRBV6-2 or TRBV6-3 to TRBJ2-4; 9 bases are shared with TRBD2. CDR1 is MNHEY and CDR2 is SVGEGT in the germline V gene. The CDR3 has 17 amino acids. For the CDR3, the DNA is TGTGCCAGTAGTTACCCCCGGCGGGGGGGCTTAGAGGACATTCAGTACTTC. The encoded protein is CASSYPRRGGLEDIQYF.

This clonotype was found a few times. The rearrangement uses TRBV10-3 and TRBJ1-6; 7 bases are shared with TRBD1. The V gene's germline CDR1 is ENHRY and CDR2 SYGVKD. Trimming cost V 10 bases and J 0 bases; bases outside gene matches: 12. There are 17 residues in the CDR3. Written as DNA, the CDR3 is TGTGCCAGTACCGGGACAGTCTCGAGCTCCTATAATTCACCCCTCCACTTT. This sequence encodes CASTGTVSSSYNSPLHF.

V and J are TRBV3-1 and TRBJ2-2; D remains unclear. The V and J ends lost 1 base and 1 base respectively, with 7 bases between them. The CDR3 length is 15 residues. Germline CDR1 reads LGHDT; CDR2 reads YNNKEL (reference sequence). The DNA of the CDR3 is TGTGCCAGCAGCCAAGTAAATCAGAACACCGGGGAGCTGTTTTTT. It encodes CASSQVNQNTGELFF. Using reference TRBV3-1 and TRBJ2-2 for the parts outside the CDR3, the full variable domain is DTAVSQTPKYLVTQMGNDKSIKCEQNLGHDTMYWYKQDSKKFLKIMFSYNNKELIINETVPNRFSPKSPDKAHLNLHINSLELGDSAVYFCASSQVNQNTGELFFGEGSRLTVL.

This chain connects TRBV3-1 to TRBJ2-3, with D tentatively TRBD1 (5 bases). CDR1 and CDR2 from the germline V gene are LGHDT and YNNKEL (reference sequence). The length of the CDR3 is 15 residues. Trimming took off 0 bases at V and 5 bases at J, with 12 bases between the two ends. The CDR3 DNA follows: TGTGCCAGCAGCCAAGATTTCAGGGCTGGAGATACGCAGTATTTT. It codes for CASSQDFRAGDTQYF.

This clonotype was picked up a small number of times. V is TRBV4-2 and J is TRBJ2-7; 7 bases map to TRBD2. The CDR3 extends over 15 amino acids. V gave up 4 bases and J gave up 0 bases; unmatched junction bases: 6. Germline assignment: CDR1 LGHNA and CDR2 YNFKEQ. CDR3 DNA: TGTGCCAGCAGCCCGCCTAGCGGCAGCTCCTACGAGCAGTACTTC. It encodes CASSPPSGSSYEQYF.

The chain has TRBV4-3 and TRBJ2-1; D is possibly TRBD1 or TRBD2 (5 bases each). The CDR3 sequence is 15 residues long. CDR1 LGHNA and CDR2 YSLEER come from the germline V gene. V was pared by 3 bases and J by 5 bases, with 14 bases between. The DNA of the CDR3 is TGCGCCAGCAGCCAGGCCGGGACGTTGAACAATGAGCAGTTCTTC. Encoded protein: CASSQAGTLNNEQFF.

This chain connects TRBV29-1 to TRBJ1-1; D may be TRBD1 (6 bases). The CDR3 has 13 amino acids. Trimming took 6 bases from V and 3 from J, leaving 14 bases between them. Per germline, CDR1 SQVTM and CDR2 ANQGSEA. CDR3 coding DNA: TGCAGCGTAGCAGGGGCGCAGTACACTGAAGCTTTCTTT. Protein: CSVAGAQYTEAFF.

The chain combines TRBV20-1 with TRBJ2-7; no definite D call. The CDR3 consists of 15 residues. V lost 5 bases and J lost 0, with 17 bases in between. Germline-derived CDR1 and CDR2 are DFQATT and SNEGSKA (reference sequence). The CDR3 bases are TGCAGTGCTCCCAGTAAGTGGGGTTCCTCCTACGAGCAGTACTTC. It encodes CSAPSKWGSSYEQYF.

The rearrangement uses TRBV11-3 and TRBJ1-1; tentatively, D is TRBD1 (6 bases). The CDR3 is 13 residues long. Germline assignment: CDR1 SGHNT and CDR2 YENEEA. Trimming removed 3 bases from V and 10 bases from J, with 15 bases in between. The CDR3 nucleotides read TGTGCCAGCAGCTTGGGGGGGGCGGGGGGAGCTTTCTTT. It translates to CASSLGGAGGAFF.

This clonotype occurred many times. The junction does not match germline at one end; this may be a read error. This chain uses TRBV5-1 with TRBJ2-5; D may be TRBD1 (5 bases). The germline CDR1 and CDR2 sequences are SGHRS and YFSETQ. The CDR3 is 14 amino acids. In nucleotides, the CDR3 is TGTGCCAGCAGCTTAGGGGCAGCACAAGAGACCCAGTACTTC. Protein product: CASSLGAAQETQYF.

This rearrangement joins TRBV6-2 or TRBV6-3 to TRBJ1-5; tentative D call: TRBD1 (5 bases). Per germline, CDR1 MNHEY and CDR2 SVGEGT. The V end was cut by 0 bases, the J end by 5 bases, with 5 bases between. The length of the CDR3 is 13 residues. The chain's CDR3 is CASSYSRDQPQHF. CDR3 coding DNA: TGTGCCAGCAGTTACTCCAGGGATCAGCCCCAGCATTTT.

The chain joins TRBV20-1 to TRBJ1-2, with no clear D. The CDR3 spans 12 residues. V was cut by 6 bases and J by 3 bases, with 11 bases left in between. The germline CDR1 and CDR2 sequences are DFQATT and SNEGSKA (reference sequence). CDR3 in DNA: TGCAGTGCGCCCGCTGATTACTATGGCTACACCTTC. Protein product: CSAPADYYGYTF.

This clonotype came up a few times. V and J are TRBV10-3 and TRBJ2-7, with 8 bases aligning to TRBD1. V shed 0 bases, J shed 5 bases, and the junction held 0 bases outside the gene matches. Germline CDR1 is ENHRY and CDR2 is SYGVKD. The CDR3 consists of 13 residues. For the CDR3, the DNA is TGTGCCATCAGTGAGTCGACAGGGGACGAGCAGTACTTC. Translated, it gives CAISESTGDEQYF.

This sequence joins TRBV6-2 or TRBV6-3 and TRBJ1-2, with no clear D. V lost 8 bases and J lost 4, with 11 bases in between. CDR1 and CDR2 from the germline V gene are MNHEY and SVGEGT. The CDR3 is 12 amino acids. In nucleotides, the CDR3 is TGTGCCAGCGGTGACGGCTTCTATGGCTACACCTTC. Translating it yields CASGDGFYGYTF.